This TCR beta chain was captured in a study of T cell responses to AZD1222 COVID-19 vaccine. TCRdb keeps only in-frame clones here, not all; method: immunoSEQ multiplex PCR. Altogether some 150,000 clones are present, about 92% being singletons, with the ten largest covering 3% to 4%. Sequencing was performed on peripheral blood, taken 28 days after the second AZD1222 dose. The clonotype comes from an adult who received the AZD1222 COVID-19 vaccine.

CDR3 sequence reads: CATSGTWGKRNEQFF. The DNA for the CDR3 is TGTGCCACCAGTGGAACCTGGGGAAAAAGGAATGAGCAGTTCTTC. This chain links TRBV15 with TRBJ2-1, with D unresolved. There are 15 residues in the CDR3. V dropped 6 bases and J dropped 7 bases, with 19 bases sitting between them. The germline gives CDR1 LNHNV, CDR2 YYDKDF (reference sequence).